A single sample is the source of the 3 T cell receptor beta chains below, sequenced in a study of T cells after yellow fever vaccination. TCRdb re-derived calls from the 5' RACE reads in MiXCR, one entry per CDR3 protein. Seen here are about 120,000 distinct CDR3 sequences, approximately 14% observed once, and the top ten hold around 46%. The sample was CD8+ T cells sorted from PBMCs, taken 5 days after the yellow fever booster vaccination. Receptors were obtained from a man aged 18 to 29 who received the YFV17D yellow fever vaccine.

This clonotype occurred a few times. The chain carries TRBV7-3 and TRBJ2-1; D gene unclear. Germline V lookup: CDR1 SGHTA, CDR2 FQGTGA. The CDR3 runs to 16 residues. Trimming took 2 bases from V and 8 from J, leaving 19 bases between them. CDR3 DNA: TGTGCCAGCAGCTTACTAGGAACACCCGGTGGGGATGAGCAGTTCTTC. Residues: CASSLLGTPGGDEQFF.

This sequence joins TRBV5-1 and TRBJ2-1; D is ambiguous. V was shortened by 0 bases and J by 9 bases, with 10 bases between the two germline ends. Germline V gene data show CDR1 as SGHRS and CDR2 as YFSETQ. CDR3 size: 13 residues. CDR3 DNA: TGCGCCAGCAGCTTGGCCAAGGGATCTGAGCAGTTCTTC. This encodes CASSLAKGSEQFF.

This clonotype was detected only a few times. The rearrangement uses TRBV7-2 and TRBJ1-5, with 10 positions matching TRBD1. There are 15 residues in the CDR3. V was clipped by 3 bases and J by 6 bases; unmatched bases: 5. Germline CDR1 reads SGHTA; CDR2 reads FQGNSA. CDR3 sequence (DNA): TGTGCCAGCAGCTTGGGACAGGGGTCGATTCAGCCCCAGCATTTT. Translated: CASSLGQGSIQPQHF.